This T cell receptor (beta chain) was obtained from a study of chemoradiotherapy in HPV16-positive cancers. CDR1 and CDR2 from the germline V gene are SGHVS and FQNEAQ. V was pared by 4 bases and J by 5 bases, with 12 bases of the junction left unmatched. The CDR3 contains 19 residues. Worth noting for this clone: Its specificity is unknown.

Repertoires were sampled repeatedly during chemoradiotherapy. General study findings and limits: Better recurrence-free survival went with HPV-responsive T-cell expansion in HPV16-positive patients. HPV-specific T cells were functionally defined from only a couple of HPV16-positive patients.

Clones were read by immunoSEQ multiplex PCR, and TCRdb kept only the in-frame ones, dropping some. The data hold 9,500 to 15,000 clones, with around 78% observed a single time. The receptor comes from a human donor with HPV-associated anogenital cancer. This rearrangement joins TRBV7-8 to TRBJ2-1; TRBD2 agrees at 15 bases. Sampling was performed from a patient who underwent chemoradiotherapy. In DNA, the CDR3 is TGTGCCAGCAGCTCTTACAGGACTAGCGGGGGGGCCAGAAACAATGAGCAGTTCTTC. Translation: CASSSYRTSGGARNNEQFF.